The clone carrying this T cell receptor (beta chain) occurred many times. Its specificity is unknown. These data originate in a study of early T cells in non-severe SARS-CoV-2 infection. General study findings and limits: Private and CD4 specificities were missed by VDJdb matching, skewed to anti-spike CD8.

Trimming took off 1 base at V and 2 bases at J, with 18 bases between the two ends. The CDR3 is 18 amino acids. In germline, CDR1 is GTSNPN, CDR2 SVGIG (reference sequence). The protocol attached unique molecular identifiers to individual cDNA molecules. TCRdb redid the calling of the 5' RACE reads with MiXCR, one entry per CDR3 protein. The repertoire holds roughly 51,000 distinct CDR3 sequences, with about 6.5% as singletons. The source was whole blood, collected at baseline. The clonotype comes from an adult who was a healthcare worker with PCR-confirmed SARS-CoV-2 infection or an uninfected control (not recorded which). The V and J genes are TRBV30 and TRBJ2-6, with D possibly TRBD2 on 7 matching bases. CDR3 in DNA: TGTGCCTGGAGTGCCGCTACGGCGGGGGCCCCTGGGGCCAACGTCCTGACTTTC. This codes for CAWSAATAGAPGANVLTF. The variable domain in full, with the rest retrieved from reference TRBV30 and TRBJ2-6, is SQTIHQWPATLVQPVGSPLSLECTVEGTSNPNLYWYRQAAGRGLQLLFYSVGIGQISSEVPQNLSASRPQDRQFILSSKKLLLSDSGFYLCAWSAATAGAPGANVLTFGAGSRLTVL.